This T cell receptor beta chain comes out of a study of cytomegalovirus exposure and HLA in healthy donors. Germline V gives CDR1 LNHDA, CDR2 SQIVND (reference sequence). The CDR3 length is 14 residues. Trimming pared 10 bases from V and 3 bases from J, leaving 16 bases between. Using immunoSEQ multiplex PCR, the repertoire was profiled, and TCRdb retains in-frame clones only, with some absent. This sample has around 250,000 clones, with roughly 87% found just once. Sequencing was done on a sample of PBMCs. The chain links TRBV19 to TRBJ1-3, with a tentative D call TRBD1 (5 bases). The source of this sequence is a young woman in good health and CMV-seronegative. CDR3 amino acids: CATHYGGSGNTIYF. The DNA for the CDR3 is TGTGCCACACATTACGGGGGTAGTGGAAACACCATATATTTT.